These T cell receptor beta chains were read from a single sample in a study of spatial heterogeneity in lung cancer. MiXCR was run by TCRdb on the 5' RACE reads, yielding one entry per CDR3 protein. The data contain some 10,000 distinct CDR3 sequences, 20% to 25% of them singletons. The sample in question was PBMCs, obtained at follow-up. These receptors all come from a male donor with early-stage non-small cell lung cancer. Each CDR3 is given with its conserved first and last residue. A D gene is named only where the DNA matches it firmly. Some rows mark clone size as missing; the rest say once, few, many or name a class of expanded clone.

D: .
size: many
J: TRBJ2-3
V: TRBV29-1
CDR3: CTTDTQYF
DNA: TGCACCACAGATACGCAGTATTTT

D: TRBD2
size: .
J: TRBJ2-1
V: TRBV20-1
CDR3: CSARAGTGGAGNEQFF
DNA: TGCAGTGCTAGGGCTGGCACGGGGGGGGCCGGGAATGAGCAGTTCTTC

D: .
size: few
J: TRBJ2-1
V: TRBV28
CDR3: CASSLIEARSYNEQFF
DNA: TGTGCCAGCAGTTTAATAGAGGCTCGCTCCTACAATGAGCAGTTCTTC

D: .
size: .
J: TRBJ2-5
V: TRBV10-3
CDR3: CAMATGAGFETQYF
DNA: TGTGCCATGGCGACGGGGGCTGGGTTCGAGACCCAGTACTTC

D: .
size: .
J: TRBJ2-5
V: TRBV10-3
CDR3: CAISESMSLQETQYF
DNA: TGTGCCATCAGTGAGTCGATGTCCTTGCAAGAGACCCAGTACTTC

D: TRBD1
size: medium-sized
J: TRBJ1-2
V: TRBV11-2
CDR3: CASSPGQGGMYGYTF
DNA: TGTGCCAGCAGCCCCGGACAGGGAGGGATGTATGGCTACACCTTC

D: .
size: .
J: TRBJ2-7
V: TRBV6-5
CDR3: CASTSGWAEQYF
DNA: TGTGCCAGCACCTCGGGGTGGGCCGAGCAGTACTTC

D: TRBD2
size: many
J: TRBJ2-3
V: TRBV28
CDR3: CASSSSGRWDTQYF
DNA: TGTGCCAGCAGTTCTAGCGGGAGATGGGATACGCAGTATTTT

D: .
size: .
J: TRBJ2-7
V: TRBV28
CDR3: CASSFRGVGYEQYF
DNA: TGTGCCAGCAGTTTTCGAGGGGTAGGCTACGAGCAGTACTTC

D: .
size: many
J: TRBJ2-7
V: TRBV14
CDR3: CASGQSYEQYF
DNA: TGTGCCAGCGGACAGTCCTACGAGCAGTACTTC

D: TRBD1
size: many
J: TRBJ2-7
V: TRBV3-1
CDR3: CASSPARGQGFGEQYF
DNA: TGTGCCAGCAGCCCCGCAAGGGGACAGGGATTTGGCGAGCAGTACTTC

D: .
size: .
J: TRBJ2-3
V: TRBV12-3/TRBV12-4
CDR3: CASSLTGNTDTQYF
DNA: TGTGCCAGCAGTTTAACGGGTAACACAGATACGCAGTATTTT

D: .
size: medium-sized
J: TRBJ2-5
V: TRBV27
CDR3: CASSLRWTGETQYF
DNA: TGTGCCAGCAGTTTAAGATGGACCGGAGAGACCCAGTACTTC

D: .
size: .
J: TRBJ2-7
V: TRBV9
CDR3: CASSPRPFLGIDEQYF
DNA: TGTGCCAGCAGCCCCAGACCCTTTTTAGGGATCGACGAGCAGTACTTC

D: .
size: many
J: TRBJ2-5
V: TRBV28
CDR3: CASSLPQGREETQYF
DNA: TGTGCCAGCAGTTTACCCCAAGGACGCGAAGAGACCCAGTACTTC

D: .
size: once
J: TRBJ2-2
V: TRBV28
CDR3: CASSLLRGNAGELFF
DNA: TGTGCCAGCAGTTTATTACGCGGGAACGCCGGGGAGCTGTTTTTT

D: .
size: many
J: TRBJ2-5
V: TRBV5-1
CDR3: CASSLGWVETQYF
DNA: TGCGCCAGCAGCTTAGGATGGGTAGAGACCCAGTACTTC

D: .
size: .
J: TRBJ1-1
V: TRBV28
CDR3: CASSAPGPPVNTEAFF
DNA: TGTGCCAGCAGTGCCCCGGGTCCCCCAGTGAACACTGAAGCTTTCTTT

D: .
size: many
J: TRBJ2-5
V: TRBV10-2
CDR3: CASSDRSGTQETQYF
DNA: TGCGCCAGCAGCGACAGATCCGGGACCCAAGAGACCCAGTACTTC

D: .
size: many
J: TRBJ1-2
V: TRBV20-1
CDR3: CSARSRRGIYGYTF
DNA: TGCAGTGCTAGGAGCAGGCGAGGGATTTATGGCTACACCTTC

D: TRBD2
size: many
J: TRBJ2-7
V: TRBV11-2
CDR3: CASRDLAGVNYEQYF
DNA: TGTGCCAGCAGGGACCTAGCGGGAGTCAACTACGAGCAGTACTTC

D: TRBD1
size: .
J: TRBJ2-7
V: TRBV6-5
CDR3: CASSYRGQGTYEQYF
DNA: TGTGCCAGCAGTTATCGGGGACAGGGCACCTACGAGCAGTACTTC

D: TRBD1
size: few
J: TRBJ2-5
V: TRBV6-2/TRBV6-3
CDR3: CASTGTGSETQYF
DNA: TGTGCCAGCACCGGGACAGGGTCCGAGACCCAGTACTTC

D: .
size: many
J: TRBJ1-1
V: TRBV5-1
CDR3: CASSRGGGTEAFF
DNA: TGCGCCAGCAGTAGGGGAGGGGGCACTGAAGCTTTCTTT

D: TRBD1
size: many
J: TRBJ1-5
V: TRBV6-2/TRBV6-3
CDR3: CASRTGTGLQPQHF
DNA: TGTGCCAGCAGGACCGGGACAGGCCTTCAGCCCCAGCATTTT

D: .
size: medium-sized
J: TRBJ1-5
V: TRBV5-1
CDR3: CASRLGDDQPQHF
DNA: TGCGCCAGCAGGTTAGGGGACGATCAGCCCCAGCATTTT

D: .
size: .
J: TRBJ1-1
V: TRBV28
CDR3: CASISDTEAFF
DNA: TGTGCCAGCATCTCGGACACTGAAGCTTTCTTT

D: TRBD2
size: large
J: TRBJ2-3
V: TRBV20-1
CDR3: CSAPSGSGRYSTDTQYF
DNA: TGCAGTGCTCCCTCGGGTAGCGGGAGGTATAGCACAGATACGCAGTATTTT

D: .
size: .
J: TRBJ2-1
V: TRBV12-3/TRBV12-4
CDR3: CASSLGRVNEQFF
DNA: TGTGCCAGCAGTTTAGGTCGTGTTAATGAGCAGTTCTTC

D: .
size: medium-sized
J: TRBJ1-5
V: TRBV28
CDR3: CASTPSGSGDNQPQHF
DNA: TGTGCCAGCACTCCATCGGGCTCAGGGGATAATCAGCCCCAGCATTTT

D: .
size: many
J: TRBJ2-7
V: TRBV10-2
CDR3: CASSSRYEQYF
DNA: TGCGCCAGCTCTTCCCGCTACGAGCAGTACTTC

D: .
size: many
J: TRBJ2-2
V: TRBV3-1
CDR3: CASSPRGARELFF
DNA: TGTGCCAGCAGCCCCAGGGGTGCAAGGGAGCTGTTTTTT

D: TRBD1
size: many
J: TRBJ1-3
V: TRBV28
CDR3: CASSLFPLTGTPGNTIYF
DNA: TGTGCCAGCAGTTTATTCCCGTTGACAGGGACGCCTGGAAACACCATATATTTT

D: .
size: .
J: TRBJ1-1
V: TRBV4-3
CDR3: CASSQDLDSNTEAFF
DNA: TGCGCCAGCAGCCAAGATCTGGACAGTAACACTGAAGCTTTCTTT

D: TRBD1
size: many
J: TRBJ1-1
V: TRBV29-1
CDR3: CSVPRDSQAFF
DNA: TGCAGCGTTCCCCGGGACAGCCAAGCTTTCTTT

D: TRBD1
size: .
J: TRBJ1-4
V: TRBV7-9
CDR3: CASSPTGGEKLFF
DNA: TGTGCCAGCAGCCCTACAGGGGGCGAAAAACTGTTTTTT

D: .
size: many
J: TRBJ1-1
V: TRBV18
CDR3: CASSPSQDTEAFF
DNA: TGTGCCAGCTCACCATCCCAGGACACTGAAGCTTTCTTT

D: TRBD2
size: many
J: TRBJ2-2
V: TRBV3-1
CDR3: CASSQRTSGRTTGELFF
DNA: TGTGCCAGCAGCCAGCGGACTAGCGGGAGGACCACCGGGGAGCTGTTTTTT

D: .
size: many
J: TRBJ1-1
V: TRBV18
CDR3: CASSPPDFTEAFF
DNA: TGTGCCAGCTCACCACCGGACTTCACTGAAGCTTTCTTT

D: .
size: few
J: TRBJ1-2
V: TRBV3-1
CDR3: CASSQDQTGLNYGYTF
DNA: TGTGCCAGCAGCCAAGATCAGACGGGGCTCAACTATGGCTACACCTTC

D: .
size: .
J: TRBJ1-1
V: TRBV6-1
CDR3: CASSTGQLYTEAFF
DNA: TGTGCCAGCAGTACTGGGCAGCTGTACACTGAAGCTTTCTTT

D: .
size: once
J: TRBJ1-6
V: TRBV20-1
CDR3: CSARNPGQRNSPLHF
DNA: TGCAGTGCTAGAAATCCAGGACAGCGTAATTCACCCCTCCACTTT

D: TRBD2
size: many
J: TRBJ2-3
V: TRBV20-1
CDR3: CSARDGLAGVSYF
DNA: TGCAGTGCTAGAGATGGGCTAGCGGGGGTCTCGTATTTT